What follows describes a single TCR beta chain. Under the authors' procedure: Reference gene primers were amplified, and this amplification served to estimate nucleated cell counts. Here immunoSEQ multiplex PCR was the method, and the copy in TCRdb shows in-frame clones only, minus some. V, J and clone size reflect that table, while D and trimming were determined from the DNA. The table has under 200,000 clones, roughly 89% seen once; the top ten hold under 13%. The source of the sample is a study of blood T cell repertoires in COVID-19. Study details: Sites in the United States, Italy and Spain provided acute and convalescent COVID-19 samples.

The CDR3 contains 14 residues. The germline gives CDR1 LNHDA, CDR2 SQIVND (reference sequence). V gave up 6 bases and J gave up 1 base; unmatched junction bases: 3. The specimen sequenced was peripheral blood. The chain uses TRBV19 and TRBJ1-5, with TRBD1 matching over 7 bases. The TCR comes from a woman between 70 and 85 years old with COVID-19, enrolled during active disease. CDR3 protein: CASRDRRSNQPQHF. In nucleotides, the CDR3 is TGTGCCAGTAGGGACAGGAGAAGCAATCAGCCCCAGCATTTT.